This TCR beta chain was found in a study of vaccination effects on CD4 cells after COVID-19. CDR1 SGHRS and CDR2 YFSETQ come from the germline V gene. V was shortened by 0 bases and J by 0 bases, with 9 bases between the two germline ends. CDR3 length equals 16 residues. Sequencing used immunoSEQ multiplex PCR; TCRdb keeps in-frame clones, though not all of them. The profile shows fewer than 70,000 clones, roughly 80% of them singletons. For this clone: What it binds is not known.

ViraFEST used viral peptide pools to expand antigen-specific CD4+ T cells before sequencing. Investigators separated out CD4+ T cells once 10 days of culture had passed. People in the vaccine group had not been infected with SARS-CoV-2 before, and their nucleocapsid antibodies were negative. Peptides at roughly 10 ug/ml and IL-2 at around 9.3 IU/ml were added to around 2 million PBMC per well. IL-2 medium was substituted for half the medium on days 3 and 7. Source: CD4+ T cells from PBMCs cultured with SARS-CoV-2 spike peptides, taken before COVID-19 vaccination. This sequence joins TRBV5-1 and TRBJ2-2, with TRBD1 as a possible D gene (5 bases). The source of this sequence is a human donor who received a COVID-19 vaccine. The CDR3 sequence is CASSLEQGTNTGELFF. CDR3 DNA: TGCGCCAGCAGCTTGGAGCAGGGTACGAACACCGGGGAGCTGTTTTTT.